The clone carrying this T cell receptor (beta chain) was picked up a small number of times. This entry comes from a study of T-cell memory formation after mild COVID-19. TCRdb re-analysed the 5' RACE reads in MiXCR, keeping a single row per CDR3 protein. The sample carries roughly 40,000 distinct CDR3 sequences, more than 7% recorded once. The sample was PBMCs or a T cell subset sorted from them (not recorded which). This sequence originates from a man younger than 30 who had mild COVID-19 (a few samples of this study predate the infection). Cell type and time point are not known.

The CDR3, as DNA: TGCGCCAGCAGCCCTAGCAGGTCGCCTGGTGTGGTCTATGGCTACACCTTC. It encodes CASSPSRSPGVVYGYTF. The chain is built from TRBV4-3 and TRBJ1-2; D gene uncertain. This CDR3 has 17 amino acids. Looked up from germline, CDR1 is LGHNA and CDR2 is YSLEER. V was clipped by 4 bases and J by 4 bases, with 22 bases between them.